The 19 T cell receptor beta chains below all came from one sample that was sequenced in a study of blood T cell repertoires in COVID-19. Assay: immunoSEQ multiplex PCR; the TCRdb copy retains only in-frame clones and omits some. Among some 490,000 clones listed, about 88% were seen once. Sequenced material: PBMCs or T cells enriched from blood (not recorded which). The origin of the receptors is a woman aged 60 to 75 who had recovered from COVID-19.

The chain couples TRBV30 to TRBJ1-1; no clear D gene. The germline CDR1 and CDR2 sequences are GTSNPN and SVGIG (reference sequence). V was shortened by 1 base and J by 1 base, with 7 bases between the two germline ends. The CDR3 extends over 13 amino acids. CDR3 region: CAWSGLRNTEAFF. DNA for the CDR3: TGTGCCTGGAGTGGGTTGCGGAACACTGAAGCTTTCTTT.

CDR3 protein: CASSAGADTQYF. The CDR3 bases are TGTGCCAGTAGTGCAGGGGCAGATACGCAGTATTTT. The chain recombines TRBV19 with TRBJ2-3; a weak D match, TRBD1 (6 bases). The V end was cut by 5 bases, the J end by 4 bases, with 7 bases between. This CDR3 is 12 amino acids long. Germline lookup yields CDR1 LNHDA and CDR2 SQIVND (reference sequence).

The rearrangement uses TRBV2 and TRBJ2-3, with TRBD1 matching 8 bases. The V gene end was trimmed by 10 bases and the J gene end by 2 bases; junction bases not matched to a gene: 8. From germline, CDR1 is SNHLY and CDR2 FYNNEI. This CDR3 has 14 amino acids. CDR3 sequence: CATSTGAATDTQYF. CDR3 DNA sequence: TGTGCCACCTCGACAGGGGCGGCCACAGATACGCAGTATTTT.

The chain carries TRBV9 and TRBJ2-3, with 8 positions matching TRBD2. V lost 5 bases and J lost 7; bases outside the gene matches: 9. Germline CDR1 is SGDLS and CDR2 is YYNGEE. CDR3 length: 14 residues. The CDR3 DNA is TGTGCCAGCAGTTTCTCCGGGGGGGCAAATACGCAGTATTTT. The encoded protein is CASSFSGGANTQYF. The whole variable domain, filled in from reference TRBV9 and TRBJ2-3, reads DSGVTQTPKHLITATGQRVTLRCSPRSGDLSVYWYQQSLDQGLQFLIQYYNGEERAKGNILERFSAQQFPDLHSELNLSSLELGDSALYFCASSFSGGANTQYFGPGTRLTVL.

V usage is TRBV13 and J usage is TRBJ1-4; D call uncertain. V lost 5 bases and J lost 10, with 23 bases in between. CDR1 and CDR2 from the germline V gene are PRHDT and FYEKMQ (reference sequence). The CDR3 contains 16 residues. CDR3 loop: CASSISRGGIFRKLFF. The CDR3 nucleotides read TGTGCCAGCAGCATCTCCCGAGGCGGAATCTTTAGAAAACTGTTTTTT.

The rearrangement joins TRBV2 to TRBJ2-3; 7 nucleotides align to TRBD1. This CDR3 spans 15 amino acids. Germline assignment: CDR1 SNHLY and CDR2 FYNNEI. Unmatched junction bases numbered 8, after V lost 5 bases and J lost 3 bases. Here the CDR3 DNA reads TGTGCCAGCAGTAAGGGGGCTGGTGGGACAGATACGCAGTATTTT. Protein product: CASSKGAGGTDTQYF.

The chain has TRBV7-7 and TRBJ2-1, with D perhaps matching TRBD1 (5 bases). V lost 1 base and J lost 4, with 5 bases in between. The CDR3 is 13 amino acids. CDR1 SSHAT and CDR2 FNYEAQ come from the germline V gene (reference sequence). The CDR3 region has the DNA TGTGCCAGCAGCTTAGGACAGTACAATGAGCAGTTCTTC. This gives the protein CASSLGQYNEQFF.

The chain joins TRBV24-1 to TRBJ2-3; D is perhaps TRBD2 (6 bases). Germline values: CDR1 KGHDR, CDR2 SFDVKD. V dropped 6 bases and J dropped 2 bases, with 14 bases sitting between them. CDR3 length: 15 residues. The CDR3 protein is CATSTSSEFTDTQYF. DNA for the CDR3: TGTGCCACCAGTACCTCTAGCGAGTTCACAGATACGCAGTATTTT.

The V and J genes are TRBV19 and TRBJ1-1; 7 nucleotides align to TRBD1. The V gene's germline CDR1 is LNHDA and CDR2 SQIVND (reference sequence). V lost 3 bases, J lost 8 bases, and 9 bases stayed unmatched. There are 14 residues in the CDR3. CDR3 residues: CASSIPGGISEAFF. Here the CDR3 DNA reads TGTGCCAGTAGTATTCCAGGGGGGATCTCCGAAGCTTTCTTT.

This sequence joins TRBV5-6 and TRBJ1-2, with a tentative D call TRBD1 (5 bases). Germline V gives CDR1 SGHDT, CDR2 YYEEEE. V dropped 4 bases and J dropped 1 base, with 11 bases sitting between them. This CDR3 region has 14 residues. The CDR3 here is CASSPKGNNYGYTF. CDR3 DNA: TGTGCCAGCAGCCCTAAGGGGAATAACTATGGCTACACCTTC. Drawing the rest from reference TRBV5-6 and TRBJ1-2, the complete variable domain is DAGVTQSPTHLIKTRGQQVTLRCSPKSGHDTVSWYQQALGQGPQFIFQYYEEEERQRGNFPDRFSGHQFPNYSSELNVNALLLGDSALYLCASSPKGNNYGYTFGSGTRLTVV.

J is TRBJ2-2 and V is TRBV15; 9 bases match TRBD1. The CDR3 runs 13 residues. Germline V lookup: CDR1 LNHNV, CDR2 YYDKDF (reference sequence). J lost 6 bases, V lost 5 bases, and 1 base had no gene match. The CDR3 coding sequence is TGTGCCACCAGCGGGGACAGGGCCGGGGAGCTGTTTTTT. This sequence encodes CATSGDRAGELFF. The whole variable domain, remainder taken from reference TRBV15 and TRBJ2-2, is DAMVIQNPRYQVTQFGKPVTLSCSQTLNHNVMYWYQQKSSQAPKLLFHYYDKDFNNEADTPDNFQSRRPNTSFCFLDIRSPGLGDTAMYLCATSGDRAGELFFGEGSRLTVL.

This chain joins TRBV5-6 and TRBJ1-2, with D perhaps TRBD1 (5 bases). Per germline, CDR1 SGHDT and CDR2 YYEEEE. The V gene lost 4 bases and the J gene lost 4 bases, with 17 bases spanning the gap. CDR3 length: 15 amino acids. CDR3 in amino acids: CASSSGTEGFYGYTF. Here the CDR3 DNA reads TGTGCCAGCAGCAGCGGGACTGAGGGTTTCTATGGCTACACCTTC.

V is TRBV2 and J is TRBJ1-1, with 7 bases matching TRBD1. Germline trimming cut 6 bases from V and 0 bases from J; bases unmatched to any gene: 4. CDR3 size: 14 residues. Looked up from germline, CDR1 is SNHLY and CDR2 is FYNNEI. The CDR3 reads CASRRQGLNTEAFF. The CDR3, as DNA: TGTGCCAGCAGGCGACAGGGACTGAACACTGAAGCTTTCTTT.

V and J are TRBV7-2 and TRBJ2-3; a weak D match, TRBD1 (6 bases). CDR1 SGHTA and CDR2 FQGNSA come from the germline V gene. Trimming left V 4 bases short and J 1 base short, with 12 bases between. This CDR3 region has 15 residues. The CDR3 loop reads CASSSQGQGTDTQYF. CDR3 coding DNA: TGTGCCAGCAGCTCCCAGGGGCAGGGCACAGATACGCAGTATTTT.

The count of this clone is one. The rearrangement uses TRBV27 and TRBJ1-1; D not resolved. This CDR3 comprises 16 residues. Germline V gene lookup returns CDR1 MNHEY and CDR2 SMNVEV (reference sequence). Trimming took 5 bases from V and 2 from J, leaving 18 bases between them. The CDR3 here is CASSGFPRSLNTEAFF. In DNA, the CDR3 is TGTGCCAGCAGTGGTTTTCCACGGTCCCTTAACACTGAAGCTTTCTTT.

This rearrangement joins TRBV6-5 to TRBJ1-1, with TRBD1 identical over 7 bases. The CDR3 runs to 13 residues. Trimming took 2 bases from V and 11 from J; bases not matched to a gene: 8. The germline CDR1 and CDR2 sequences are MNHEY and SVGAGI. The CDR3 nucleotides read TGTGCCAGCAGTTACGGACAGGCCCTGAATGCTTTCTTT. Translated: CASSYGQALNAFF.

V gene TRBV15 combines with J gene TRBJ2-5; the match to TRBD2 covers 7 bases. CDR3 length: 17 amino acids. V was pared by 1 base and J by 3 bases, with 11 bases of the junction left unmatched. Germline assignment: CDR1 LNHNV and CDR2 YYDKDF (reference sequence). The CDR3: CATSRGSQRGFEETQYF. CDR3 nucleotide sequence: TGTGCCACCAGCAGAGGGAGCCAGCGGGGCTTTGAAGAGACCCAGTACTTC.

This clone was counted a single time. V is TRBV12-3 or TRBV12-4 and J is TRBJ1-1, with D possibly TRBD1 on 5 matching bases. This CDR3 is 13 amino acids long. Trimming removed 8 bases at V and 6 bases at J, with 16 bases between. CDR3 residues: CASARDLFAEAFF. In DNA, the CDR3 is TGTGCCAGCGCTAGGGACTTATTTGCTGAAGCTTTCTTT.

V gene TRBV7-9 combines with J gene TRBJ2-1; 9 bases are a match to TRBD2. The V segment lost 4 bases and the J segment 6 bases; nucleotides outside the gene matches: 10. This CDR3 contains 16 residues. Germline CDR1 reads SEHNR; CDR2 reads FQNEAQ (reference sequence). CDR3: CASSSRTGTSINEQFF. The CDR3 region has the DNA TGTGCCAGCAGCTCCAGAACCGGGACTAGCATCAATGAGCAGTTCTTC.